This TCR beta chain was retrieved from a study of beta chain features in type 1 diabetes. The CDR3 is 15 residues long. The V and J ends lost 4 bases and 7 bases, in that order; junction bases with no gene match: 6. Germline-derived CDR1 and CDR2 are SGHNT and YYREEE (reference sequence). Of the isolated RNA, all was reverse transcribed, and so the sequenced material was expressed TCRB transcripts. Measured with immunoSEQ multiplex PCR; TCRdb has only the in-frame clones, and not every one. The sample yields roughly 300,000 clones, 14% seen once. The sequence was collected from a man aged 25 to 40 in good health. Specimen: central memory CD4+ T cells from blood. This chain joins TRBV5-4 and TRBJ2-4, with 12 bases fitting TRBD2. Here the CDR3 DNA reads TGTGCCAGCAGCCCAGATGGGACTAGCGGGAACATTCAGTACTTC. Its protein product is CASSPDGTSGNIQYF.